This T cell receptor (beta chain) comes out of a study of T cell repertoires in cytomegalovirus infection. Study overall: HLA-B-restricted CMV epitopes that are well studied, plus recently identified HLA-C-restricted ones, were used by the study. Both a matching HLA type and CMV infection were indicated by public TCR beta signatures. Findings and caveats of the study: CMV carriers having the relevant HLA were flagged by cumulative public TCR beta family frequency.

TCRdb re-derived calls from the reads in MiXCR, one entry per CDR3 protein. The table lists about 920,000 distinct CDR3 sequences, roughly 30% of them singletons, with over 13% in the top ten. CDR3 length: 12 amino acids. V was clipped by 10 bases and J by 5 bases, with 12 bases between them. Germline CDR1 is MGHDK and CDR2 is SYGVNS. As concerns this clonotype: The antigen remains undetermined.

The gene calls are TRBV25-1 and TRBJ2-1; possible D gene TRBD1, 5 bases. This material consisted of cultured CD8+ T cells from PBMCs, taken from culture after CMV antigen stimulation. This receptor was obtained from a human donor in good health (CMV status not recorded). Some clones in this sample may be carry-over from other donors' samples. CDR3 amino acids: CATLGLHNEQFF. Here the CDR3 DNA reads TGTGCCACCCTGGGGCTCCACAATGAGCAGTTCTTC.